The source of this TCR beta chain is a study of T cells in Graves' hyperthyroidism and ophthalmopathy. CDR3 length: 15 residues. V was clipped by 3 bases and J by 5 bases, with 13 bases between them. PBMCs were obtained from approximately 9.2 ml fresh peripheral blood. Amplification of TCR beta CDR3 regions used RNA as the template. HTBI primers were used for first-round RT-PCR of the TCR CDR3. TCRdb passed the multiplex PCR reads through MiXCR, listing each CDR3 protein once. The sample contains about 610,000 distinct CDR3 sequences, 16% of which appear only once. A few counts support this clonotype. Its antigen is as yet unknown. General study points: The model foresaw ophthalmopathy a median 6.5 months prior to onset.

This sequence originates from a woman aged 40 to 55 with Graves' ophthalmopathy. This rearrangement joins TRBV12-3 or TRBV12-4 to TRBJ1-4; possible D gene TRBD1, 5 bases. The sequenced sample consisted of blood. The CDR3 spells CASSLTVATNEKLFF. In DNA, the CDR3 is TGTGCCAGCAGTTTGACAGTGGCTACAAATGAAAAACTGTTTTTT.